These 2 T cell receptor beta chains came from one sample sequenced in a study of T-cell memory formation after mild COVID-19. TCRdb reprocessed the 5' RACE reads via MiXCR and lists one record per CDR3 protein. This table has 200,000 to 250,000 distinct CDR3 sequences, under 30% appearing once. The sample comprised PBMCs or a T cell subset sorted from them (not recorded which). The receptor source for this set is an adult woman who had mild COVID-19 (a few samples of this study predate the infection). Cell type and time point are not known.

The chain couples TRBV12-3 or TRBV12-4 to TRBJ1-3, with D maybe TRBD1 (5 bases). Trimming pared 6 bases from V and 0 bases from J, leaving 9 bases between. This CDR3 spans 14 amino acids. The CDR3 region is CASSYDSSGNTIYF. The CDR3 bases are TGTGCCAGCAGCTACGACAGCTCTGGAAACACCATATATTTT.

A few counts support this clonotype. The gene calls are TRBV4-3 and TRBJ2-1; TRBD2 agrees at 10 bases. CDR3 length equals 17 residues. Germline V CDR1 and CDR2: LGHNA, YSLEER. V trimming: 0 bases; J trimming: 2 bases; junction bases outside the gene matches: 4. Here the CDR3 reads CASSQDRAGGPYNEQFF. CDR3 coding DNA: TGCGCCAGCAGCCAAGATCGAGCGGGAGGGCCCTACAATGAGCAGTTCTTC.